This paragraph covers one T cell receptor beta chain sequence. Repertoires were generated with immunoSEQ multiplex PCR, while TCRdb's copy carries only in-frame clones and drops some. The sample records around 19,000 clones, over 65% being singletons. This record belongs to a study of PD-1 blockade in classical Hodgkin lymphoma. Every one of the patients relapsed after autologous stem cell transplantation (brentuximab vedotin exposure was variable). This CDR3 contains 15 residues. Trimming cost V 5 bases and J 8 bases, with 16 bases left between them. The V gene's germline CDR1 is WSHSY and CDR2 SAAADI.

The sample was peripheral blood mononuclear cells (PBMCs), taken before the second cycle of nivolumab. This TCR was recovered from a human donor with classical Hodgkin lymphoma. This sequence joins TRBV10-2 and TRBJ1-6; D remains ambiguous. In DNA, the CDR3 is TGCGCCAGCAGTTCGGGCGACGGTAGCGATTCACCCCTCCACTTT. Residues: CASSSGDGSDSPLHF.